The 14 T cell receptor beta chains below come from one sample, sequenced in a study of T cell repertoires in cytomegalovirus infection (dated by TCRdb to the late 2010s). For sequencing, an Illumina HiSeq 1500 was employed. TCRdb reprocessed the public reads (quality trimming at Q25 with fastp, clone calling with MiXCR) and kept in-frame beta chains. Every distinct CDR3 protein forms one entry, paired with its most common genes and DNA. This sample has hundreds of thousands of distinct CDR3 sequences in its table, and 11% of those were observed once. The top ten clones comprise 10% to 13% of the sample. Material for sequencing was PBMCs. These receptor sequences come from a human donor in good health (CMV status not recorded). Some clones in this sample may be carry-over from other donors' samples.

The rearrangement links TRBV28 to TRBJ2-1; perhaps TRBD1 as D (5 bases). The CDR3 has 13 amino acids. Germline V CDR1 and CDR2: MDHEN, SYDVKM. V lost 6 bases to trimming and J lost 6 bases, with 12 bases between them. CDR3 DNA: TGTGCCAGCAGGGACACTATTTTCAATGAGCAGTTCTTC. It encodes CASRDTIFNEQFF. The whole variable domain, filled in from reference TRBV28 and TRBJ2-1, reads DVKVTQSSRYLVKRTGEKVFLECVQDMDHENMFWYRQDPGLGLRLIYFSYDVKMKEKGDIPEGYSVSREKKERFSLILESASTNQTSMYLCASRDTIFNEQFFGPGTRLTVL.

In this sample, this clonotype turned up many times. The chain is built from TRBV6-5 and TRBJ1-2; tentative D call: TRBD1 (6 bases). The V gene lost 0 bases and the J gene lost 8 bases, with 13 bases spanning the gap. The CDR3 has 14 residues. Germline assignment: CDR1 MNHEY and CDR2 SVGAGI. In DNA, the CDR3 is TGTGCCAGCAGTTACTCGGAGGGGGTAGACGGCTACACCTTC. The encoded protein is CASSYSEGVDGYTF.

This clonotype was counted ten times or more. The CDR3 is CASSTKGGAGPTDTQYF. CDR3 nucleotide sequence: TGTGCCAGTAGTACCAAGGGGGGAGCGGGGCCGACAGATACGCAGTATTTT. The chain carries TRBV19 and TRBJ2-3; TRBD2 is a possible D gene (7 bases). In germline, CDR1 is LNHDA, CDR2 SQIVND (reference sequence). CDR3 length equals 17 residues. With 4 bases removed from V and 3 bases from J, the gap between germline ends came to 20 bases. The entire variable domain, with the rest obtained from reference TRBV19 and TRBJ2-3, is as follows: DGGITQSPKYLFRKEGQNVTLSCEQNLNHDAMYWYRQDPGQGLRLIYYSQIVNDFQKGDIAEGYSVSREKKESFPLTVTSAQKNPTAFYLCASSTKGGAGPTDTQYFGPGTRLTVL.

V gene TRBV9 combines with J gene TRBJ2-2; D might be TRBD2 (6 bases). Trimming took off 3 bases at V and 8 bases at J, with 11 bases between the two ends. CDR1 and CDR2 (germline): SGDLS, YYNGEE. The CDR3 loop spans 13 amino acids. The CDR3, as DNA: TGTGCCAGCAGCGCTCCGGGGGAGGGGGAGCTGTTTTTT. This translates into CASSAPGEGELFF.

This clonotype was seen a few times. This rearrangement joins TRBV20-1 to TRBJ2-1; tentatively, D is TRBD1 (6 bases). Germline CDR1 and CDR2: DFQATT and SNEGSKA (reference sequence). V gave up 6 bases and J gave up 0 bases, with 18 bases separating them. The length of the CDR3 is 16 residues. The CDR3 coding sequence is TGCAGTGCCGCCTACTCCAGGGGTTACTCCTACAATGAGCAGTTCTTC. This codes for CSAAYSRGYSYNEQFF.

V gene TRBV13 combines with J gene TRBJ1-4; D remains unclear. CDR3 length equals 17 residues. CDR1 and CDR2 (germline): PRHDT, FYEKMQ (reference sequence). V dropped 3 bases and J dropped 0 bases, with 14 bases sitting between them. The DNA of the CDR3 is TGTGCCAGCAGCTTTGGGCCAGTCCTTGCAACTAATGAAAAACTGTTTTTT. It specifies CASSFGPVLATNEKLFF.

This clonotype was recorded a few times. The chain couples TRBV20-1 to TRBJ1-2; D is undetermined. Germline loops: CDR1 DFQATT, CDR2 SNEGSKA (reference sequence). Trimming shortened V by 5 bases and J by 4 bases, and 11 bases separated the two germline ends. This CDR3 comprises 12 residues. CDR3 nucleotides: TGCAGTGCTCCCCTCCCCTCCTATGGCTACACCTTC. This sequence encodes CSAPLPSYGYTF.

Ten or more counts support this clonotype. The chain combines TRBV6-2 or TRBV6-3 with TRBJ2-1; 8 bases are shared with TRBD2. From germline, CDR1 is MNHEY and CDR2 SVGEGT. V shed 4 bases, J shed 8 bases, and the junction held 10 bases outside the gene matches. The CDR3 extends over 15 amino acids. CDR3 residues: CASSSPWSGGDEQFF. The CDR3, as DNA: TGTGCCAGCAGTTCCCCCTGGTCGGGGGGGGATGAGCAGTTCTTC.

The CDR3, as DNA: TGTGCCAGTAGTATCGCCCGGACAGGTCGATCTAACTATGGCTACACCTTC. This gives the protein CASSIARTGRSNYGYTF. This chain uses TRBV19 with TRBJ1-2; the match to TRBD1 covers 7 bases. This CDR3 spans 17 amino acids. CDR1 is LNHDA and CDR2 is SQIVND in the germline V gene (reference sequence). After removal of 3 bases from V and 0 bases from J, the junction contained 10 bases not matched to a gene.

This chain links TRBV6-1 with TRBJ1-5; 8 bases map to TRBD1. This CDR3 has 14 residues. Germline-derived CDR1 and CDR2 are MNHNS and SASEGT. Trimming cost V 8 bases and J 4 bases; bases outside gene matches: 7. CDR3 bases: TGTGCCAGCCGGGACCAGGGGGCGAATCAGCCCCAGCATTTT. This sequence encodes CASRDQGANQPQHF.

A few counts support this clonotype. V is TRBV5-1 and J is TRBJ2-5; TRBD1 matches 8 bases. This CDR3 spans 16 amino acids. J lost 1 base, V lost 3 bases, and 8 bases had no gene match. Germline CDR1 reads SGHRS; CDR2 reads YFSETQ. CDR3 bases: TGCGCCAGCAGCTCCGGACAGGGATCATTCCAAGAGACCCAGTACTTC. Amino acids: CASSSGQGSFQETQYF.

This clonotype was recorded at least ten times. The CDR3 is CASRPTGRRNNSPLHF. The DNA for the CDR3 is TGTGCCAGCAGACCAACAGGGAGGAGGAATAATTCACCCCTCCACTTT. The chain carries TRBV12-3 or TRBV12-4 and TRBJ1-6, with TRBD1 as a possible D gene (6 bases). Trimming took 6 bases from V and 5 from J, leaving 17 bases between them. CDR3 size: 16 residues.

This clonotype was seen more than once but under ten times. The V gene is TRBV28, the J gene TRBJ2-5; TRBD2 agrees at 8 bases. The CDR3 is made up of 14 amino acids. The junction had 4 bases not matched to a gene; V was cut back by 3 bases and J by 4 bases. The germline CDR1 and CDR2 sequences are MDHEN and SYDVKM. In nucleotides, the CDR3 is TGTGCCAGCAGTTTTCGACGGGAGGGAGAGACCCAGTACTTC. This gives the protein CASSFRREGETQYF.

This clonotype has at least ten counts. This CDR3 is CASSPIGPPGSKQFF. CDR3 bases: TGTGCCAGCAGCCCGATCGGACCGCCGGGGTCGAAGCAGTTCTTC. The rearrangement links TRBV11-2 to TRBJ2-1; a possible D gene is TRBD2 (5 bases). V was clipped by 5 bases and J by 11 bases, with 22 bases between them. The CDR3 is made up of 15 amino acids. Germline CDR1 SGHAT, CDR2 FQNNGV.